This TCR beta chain was identified in a study of blood T cell repertoires in COVID-19. In the study overall: PBMCs, B-cell-depleted T cells, or T cells were the source of the cDNA or gDNA that made up the material.

Per the study methods: Researchers report that nucleated cell counts were estimated from reference gene primer amplification. The data were produced by immunoSEQ multiplex PCR, yet TCRdb's version contains in-frame clones alone and is incomplete. From that table come the V and J calls and clone size; the DNA was used to work out D and trimming. The table has approximately 260,000 clones, roughly nine tenths seen once. Study members were between roughly 18 and 100 years old and lived in some 26 US regions. Cohorts were determined from participant-reported clinical history. This CDR3 is built from 12 residues. V lost 2 bases to trimming and J lost 8 bases, with 7 bases between them. CDR1 MDHEN and CDR2 SYDVKM come from the germline V gene.

The source is a woman in her sixties who had recovered from COVID-19. The material sequenced was PBMCs or T cells enriched from blood (not recorded which). V and J are TRBV28 and TRBJ2-1, with D hard to call. In nucleotides, the CDR3 is TGTGCCAGCAGTTTAATCCGGGATGAGCAGTTCTTC. Translated, it gives CASSLIRDEQFF.